Below, one T cell receptor (beta chain) is given with its context. Its target is not known. The entry originates in a study of T cells in Graves' hyperthyroidism and ophthalmopathy. Each patient was aged 18 to 65 and had newly diagnosed hyperthyroidism of under 2 months' duration. It was 10 ml of fresh peripheral blood that supplied the PBMCs. Findings and limits, study-wide: Blood also showed most of the thyroid clonotypes that were expanded above 0.001.

RNA transcripts gave rise to amplified TCR beta CDR3 regions. First-round RT-PCR with HTBI primers amplified the TCR CDR3 region. One entry per CDR3 protein, called by TCRdb with MiXCR from the multiplex PCR reads. The profile shows 700,000 to 950,000 distinct CDR3 sequences, just over 35% of them singletons. This CDR3 contains 12 residues. Germline V gene data show CDR1 as SGHVS and CDR2 as FNYEAQ. The TCR was taken from a woman in her thirties or forties with Graves' hyperthyroidism. The sequencing input was blood. V gene TRBV7-6 combines with J gene TRBJ2-7; D remains unclear. CDR3 in amino acids: CARGRAPGEQYF. CDR3 nucleotide sequence: TGTGCTAGAGGACGGGCCCCAGGCGAGCAGTACTTC.